The source of this TCR beta chain is a study of post-analysis software for immune sequencing data. Study-level information: Disease courses included relapsing-remitting, secondary progressive and progressive-relapsing multiple sclerosis.

Notes on this clonotype: Its matching antigen is unknown. Germline is not matched at one junction end, which may reflect a read error.

The CDR3 contains 13 residues. Points from the study as a whole: Compared with controls, patients showed significantly lower normalized Chao1 diversity. When the samples were clustered directly with F measure, those that had been prepared in the same batch showed strong co-clustering. There were five or six TRBV segments more frequent in patients than controls, and TRBV5-6, TRBV5-1 and TRBV20-1 were among them.

TCR beta cDNA libraries had unique molecular identifiers. MiXCR, applied by TCRdb to the PCR reads, yields one record per CDR3 protein. The sample has roughly 410,000 distinct CDR3 sequences, approximately 33% seen once. The sequence was obtained from a girl aged 5-17 years with multiple sclerosis. Input material: blood. The chain employs TRBV12-3 or TRBV12-4 and TRBJ2-3, with TRBD1 as a possible D gene (5 bases). The CDR3 region has the DNA TGTGCCAGCAGTTTAGGACAGACAGATACGCGGTATTTT. Amino acids: CASSLGQTDTRYF.